This T cell receptor (beta chain) came from a study of T cells in Graves' hyperthyroidism and ophthalmopathy (dated by TCRdb to about 2019). For the study in its entirety: Peripheral blood samples were taken at initial diagnosis, before any treatment was given. To identify TCR V-J signatures that set the groups apart, the researchers used a discovery cohort of 100 patients, made up of some 41 with Graves' ophthalmopathy and some 60 with stable Graves' hyperthyroidism. An independent validation cohort of about 19 hyperthyroidism patients and 17 patients who later progressed to ophthalmopathy tested prospective prediction of ophthalmopathy. The 100 discovery patients were randomly split 7:3 into training and test sets. In addition, the study compared T-cell repertoires in thyroid tissue and in blood from roughly six Graves' hyperthyroidism patients. After blood sampling, hyperthyroidism patients were treated with methimazole at a starting dose of 30 mg daily, and ophthalmopathy patients were treated with high-dose intravenous methylprednisolone. TCR Vbeta CDR3 sequencing of fewer than 150 peripheral blood samples (over 40 ophthalmopathy, approximately 80 hyperthyroidism and some 17 progressor patients) is reported in the paper. Results and caveats for the whole study, not just this receptor: A model built on a 13 V-J signature distinguished ophthalmopathy from stable hyperthyroidism, reaching approximately 89% sensitivity and under 84% specificity in cross-validation and 80%/75% in testing. Most expanded thyroid clonotypes (frequency above 0.001) were also detected in blood, a finding suggesting that blood repertoires may reflect thyroid immune responses. No statistical method was used to fix the sample size in advance, and group allocation was not hidden from the investigators. In validation, progression to ophthalmopathy was predicted by the model with nearly 71% sensitivity and just over 72% specificity, a median of 6.5 months before onset.

The TCR beta CDR3 regions were amplified from RNA transcripts. The first round of RT-PCR for the TCR CDR3 was performed with the HTBI primer set and the Qiagen OneStep RT-PCR kit. Libraries were constructed in a second round of multiplex PCR, after which size selection and purification were performed. The libraries were sequenced on an Illumina HiSeq2000 using paired-end 100 bp reads. In the paper's pipeline: SOAPnuke was used to process the raw data, removing reads that contained adapters or uncalled bases, had a mean Phred below 15, or lacked an exact match to the constant primer or identifier. COPE v1.2.5 was used to merge the high-quality paired reads, and each unique nucleotide sequence was defined as a clonotype. MiTCR v1.1 was used to align the clonotypes against IMGT TRBV, TRBD and TRBJ reference segments. Only V-J combinations with frequency above 0.0001, covering roughly 99% of repertoires, were analysed. A TCS score was defined as the ratio of F50 (clonal expansion) to E x V (chaos), with BLOSUM62-based TCRdist applied between CDR3 peptides within each V-J. Welch's t-statistics and random forest reduced 500 to 550 V-J features to fewer than 15, which were used in a naive Bayes classifier (R e1071). The public reads were reprocessed in TCRdb via fastp at Q25 and MiXCR, keeping in-frame beta chains. Rows are unified per CDR3 protein, each entry keeping the most common DNA and genes. The V and J calls follow TCRdb's processing rather than the paper's. The sample has 540,000 or so distinct CDR3 sequences on record, about a sixth of them singletons. Around 7.5% of the sample rests with the top ten.

Stable Graves' hyperthyroidism was defined as the absence of progression to ophthalmopathy over 18 months of follow-up. Hyperthyroidism patients were newly diagnosed, with disease duration under 2 months, and aged 18 to 65 years. Patients with uncontrolled infections, other autoimmune diseases, pregnancy or lactation were excluded. Diagnoses were established on the basis of clinical symptoms, serum thyroxine and TRAb, thyroid ultrasound, and orbital computed tomography. Ficoll-Paque density gradient centrifugation was used to isolate PBMCs from around 10 ml of fresh peripheral blood. Trizol reagent was used to extract total RNA, and RNA quality was then checked on an Agilent 2100 Bioanalyzer. The CDR3 starts with the cysteine, ends with the phenylalanine, and has 14 residues. Only CDR3 DNA is held: 42 bases, read in frame from base 1. V gives up 7 bases and J gives up 5 bases, and the segment between their germline ends measures 14 bases. CDR1 ENHRY and CDR2 SYGVKD were looked up in the germline V gene.

This clonotype came up a few times. Its target antigen remains unknown. No per-base quality is available; no much larger clone lies one base away. The rearranged chain carries TRBV10-3 and TRBJ2-2, and possibly TRBD2, on 5 matching bases. This receptor was taken from a woman aged 25 to 39 with Graves' hyperthyroidism. Input material: blood. The DNA sequence is given as TGTGCCATCACCACAGACACGGGGACCGGGGAGCTGTTTTTT. This is translated as CAITTDTGTGELFF.